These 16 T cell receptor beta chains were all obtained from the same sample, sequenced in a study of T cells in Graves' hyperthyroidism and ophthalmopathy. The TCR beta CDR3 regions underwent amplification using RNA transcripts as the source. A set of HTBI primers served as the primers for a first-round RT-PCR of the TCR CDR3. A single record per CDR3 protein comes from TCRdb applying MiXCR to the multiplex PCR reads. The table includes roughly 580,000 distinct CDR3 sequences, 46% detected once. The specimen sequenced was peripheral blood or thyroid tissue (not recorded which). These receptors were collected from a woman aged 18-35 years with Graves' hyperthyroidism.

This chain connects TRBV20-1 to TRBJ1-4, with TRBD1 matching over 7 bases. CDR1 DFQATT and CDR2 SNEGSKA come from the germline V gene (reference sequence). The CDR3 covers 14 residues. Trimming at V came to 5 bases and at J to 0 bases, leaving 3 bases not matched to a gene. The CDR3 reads CSAWDRATNEKLFF. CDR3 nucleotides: TGCAGTGCTTGGGACAGAGCAACTAATGAAAAACTGTTTTTT.

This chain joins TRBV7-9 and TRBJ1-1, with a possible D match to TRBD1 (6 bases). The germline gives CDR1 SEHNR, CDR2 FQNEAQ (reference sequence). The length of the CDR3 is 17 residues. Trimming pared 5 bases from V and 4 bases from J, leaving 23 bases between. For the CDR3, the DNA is TGTGCCAGCAGCCAAATACAGGGAGGAGGTGCGGGCACTGAAGCTTTCTTT. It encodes CASSQIQGGGAGTEAFF.

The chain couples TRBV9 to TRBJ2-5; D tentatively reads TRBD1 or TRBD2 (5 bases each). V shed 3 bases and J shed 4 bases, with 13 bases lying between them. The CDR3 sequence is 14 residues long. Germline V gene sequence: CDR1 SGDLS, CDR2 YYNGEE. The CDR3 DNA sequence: TGTGCCAGCAGCGAGGGGACCTTGAGAGAGACCCAGTACTTC. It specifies CASSEGTLRETQYF.

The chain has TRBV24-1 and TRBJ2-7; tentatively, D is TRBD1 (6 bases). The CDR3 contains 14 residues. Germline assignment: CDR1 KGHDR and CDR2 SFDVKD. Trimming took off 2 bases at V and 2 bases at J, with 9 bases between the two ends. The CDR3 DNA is TGTGCCACCAGTGATTCCGGACAGACCTACGAGCAGTACTTC. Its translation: CATSDSGQTYEQYF.

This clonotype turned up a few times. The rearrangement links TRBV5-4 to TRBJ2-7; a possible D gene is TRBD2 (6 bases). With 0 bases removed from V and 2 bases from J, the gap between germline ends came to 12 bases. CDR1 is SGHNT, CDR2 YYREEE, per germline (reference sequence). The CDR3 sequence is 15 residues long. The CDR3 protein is CASSLELAPTYEQYF. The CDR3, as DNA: TGTGCCAGCAGCTTGGAGCTAGCGCCTACCTACGAGCAGTACTTC.

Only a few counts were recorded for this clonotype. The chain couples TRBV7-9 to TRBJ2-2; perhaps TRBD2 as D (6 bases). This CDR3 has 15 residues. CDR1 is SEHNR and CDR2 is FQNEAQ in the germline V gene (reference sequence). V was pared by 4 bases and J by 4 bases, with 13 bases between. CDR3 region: CASSSIRRGTGELFF. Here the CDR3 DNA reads TGTGCCAGCAGCTCGATCCGGCGGGGCACCGGGGAGCTGTTTTTT.

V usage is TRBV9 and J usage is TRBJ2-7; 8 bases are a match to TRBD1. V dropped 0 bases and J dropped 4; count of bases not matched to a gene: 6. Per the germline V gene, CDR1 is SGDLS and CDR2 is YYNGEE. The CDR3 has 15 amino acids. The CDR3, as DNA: TGTGCCAGCAGCGTAGCAGGGGGCCCCTGGTACGAGCAGTACTTC. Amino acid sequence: CASSVAGGPWYEQYF. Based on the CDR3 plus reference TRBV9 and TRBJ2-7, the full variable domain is DSGVTQTPKHLITATGQRVTLRCSPRSGDLSVYWYQQSLDQGLQFLIQYYNGEERAKGNILERFSAQQFPDLHSELNLSSLELGDSALYFCASSVAGGPWYEQYFGPGTRLTVT.

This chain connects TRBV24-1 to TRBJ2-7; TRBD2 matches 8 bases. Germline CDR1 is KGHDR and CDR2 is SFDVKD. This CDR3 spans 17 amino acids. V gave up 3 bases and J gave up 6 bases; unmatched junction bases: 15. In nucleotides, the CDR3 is TGTGCCACCAGTGATCACCCTACTAGCGGTGGGGAGATCGAGCAGTACTTC. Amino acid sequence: CATSDHPTSGGEIEQYF.

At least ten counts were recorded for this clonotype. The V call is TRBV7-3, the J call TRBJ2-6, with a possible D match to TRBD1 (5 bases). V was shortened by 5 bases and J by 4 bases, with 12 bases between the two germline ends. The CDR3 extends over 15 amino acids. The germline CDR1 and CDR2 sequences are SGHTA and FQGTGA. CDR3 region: CASSRSGFGANVLTF. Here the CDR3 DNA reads TGTGCCAGCAGCCGCTCAGGGTTCGGGGCCAACGTCCTGACTTTC.

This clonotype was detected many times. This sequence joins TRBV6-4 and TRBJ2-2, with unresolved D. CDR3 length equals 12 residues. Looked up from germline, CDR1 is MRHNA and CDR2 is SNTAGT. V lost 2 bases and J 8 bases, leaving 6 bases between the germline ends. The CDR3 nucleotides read TGTGCCAGCAGTGACGGGATGGGGGAGCTGTTTTTT. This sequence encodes CASSDGMGELFF.

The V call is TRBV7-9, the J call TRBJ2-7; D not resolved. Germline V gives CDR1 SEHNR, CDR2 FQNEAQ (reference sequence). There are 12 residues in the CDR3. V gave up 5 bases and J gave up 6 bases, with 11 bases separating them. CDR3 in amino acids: CASSQGYSEQYF. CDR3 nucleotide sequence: TGTGCCAGCAGCCAAGGGTATAGCGAGCAGTACTTC. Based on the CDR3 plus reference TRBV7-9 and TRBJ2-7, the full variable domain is DTGVSQNPRHKITKRGQNVTFRCDPISEHNRLYWYRQTLGQGPEFLTYFQNEAQLEKSRLLSDRFSAERPKGSFSTLEIQRTEQGDSAMYLCASSQGYSEQYFGPGTRLTVT.

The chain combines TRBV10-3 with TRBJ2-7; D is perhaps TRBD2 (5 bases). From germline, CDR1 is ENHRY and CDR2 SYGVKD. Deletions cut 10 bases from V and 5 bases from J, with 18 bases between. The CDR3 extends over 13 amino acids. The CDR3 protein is CASGRVGGNEQYF. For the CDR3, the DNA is TGTGCCAGCGGGCGGGTCGGTGGCAACGAGCAGTACTTC.

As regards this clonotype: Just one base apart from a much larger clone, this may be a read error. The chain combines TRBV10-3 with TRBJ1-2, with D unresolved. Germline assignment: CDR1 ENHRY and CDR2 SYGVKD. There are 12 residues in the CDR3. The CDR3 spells CATSDKGYGYTF. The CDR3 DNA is TGTGCCACCAGTGACAAAGGCTATGGCTACACCTTC.

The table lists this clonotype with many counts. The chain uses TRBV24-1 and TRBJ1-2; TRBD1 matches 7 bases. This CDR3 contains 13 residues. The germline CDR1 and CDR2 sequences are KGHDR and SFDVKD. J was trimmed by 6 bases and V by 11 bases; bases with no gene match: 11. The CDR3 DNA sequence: TGTGCCATCCAGACAGGGTTGTTGGATGGCTACACCTTC. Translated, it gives CAIQTGLLDGYTF.

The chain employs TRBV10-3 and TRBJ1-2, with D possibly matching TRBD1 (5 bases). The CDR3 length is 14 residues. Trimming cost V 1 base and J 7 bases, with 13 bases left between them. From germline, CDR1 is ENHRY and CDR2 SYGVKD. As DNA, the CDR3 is TGTGCCATCAGTGAGTTTCCGGGGCTTGGTGGCTACACCTTC. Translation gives CAISEFPGLGGYTF.

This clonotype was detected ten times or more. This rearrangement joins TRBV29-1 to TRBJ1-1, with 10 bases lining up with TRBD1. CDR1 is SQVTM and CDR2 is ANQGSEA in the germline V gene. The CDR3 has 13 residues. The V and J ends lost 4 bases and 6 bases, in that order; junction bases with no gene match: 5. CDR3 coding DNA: TGCAGCGTTGGTCGGGACAGGGGCGCTGAAGCTTTCTTT. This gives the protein CSVGRDRGAEAFF.